The 17 T cell receptor beta chains given below trace back to one sample, sequenced in a study of T cells expressing NK-cell markers. TCRdb processed the 5' RACE reads again and assigns one entry to each CDR3 protein, with no DNA. The sample shows over 200,000 distinct CDR3 sequences, and about 0.39% sits with its ten largest clones. Sequenced: blood T cells: a sorted CD56 or NKG2C T cell subset, CD4+ or CD8+ T cells, or bulk PBMC T cells (not recorded which). Receptors originate from a man aged 18 to 30 in good health.

V and J are TRBV11-2 and TRBJ2-1; TCRdb gives TRBD2 as the D gene, but with no DNA this cannot be confirmed. CDR3 size: 13 residues. Germline values: CDR1 SGHAT, CDR2 FQNNGV. The CDR3 is CASVQAGVGEQFF.

The gene calls are TRBV7-8 and TRBJ2-4; as DNA is missing, the TRBD2 call by TCRdb cannot be tested. Germline V gene data show CDR1 as SGHVS and CDR2 as FQNEAQ. The CDR3 is made up of 17 amino acids. The chain's CDR3 is CASSLDSTLIRQNIQYF.

The rearrangement uses TRBV19 and TRBJ1-6; the TCRdb call, TRBD1, lacks DNA for checking. In germline, CDR1 is LNHDA, CDR2 SQIVND (reference sequence). This CDR3 is 15 amino acids long. The CDR3 sequence is CASSVNGAGNSPLHF.

This chain connects TRBV20-1 to TRBJ1-5; TCRdb's assignment of TRBD1 cannot be checked, as there is no DNA. This CDR3 spans 15 amino acids. CDR1 and CDR2 (germline): DFQATT, SNEGSKA (reference sequence). The CDR3 sequence: CSARVRQGYNQPQHF.

The gene calls are TRBV7-2 and TRBJ2-3; TCRdb names TRBD2, which stays unverified in the absence of DNA. The CDR3 loop spans 16 amino acids. Germline CDR1 and CDR2: SGHTA and FQGNSA. CDR3 in amino acids: CASSLLPSGNEDTQYF. Together with reference TRBV7-2 and TRBJ2-3, the CDR3 gives the full variable domain: GAGVSQSPSNKVTEKGKDVELRCDPISGHTALYWYRQSLGQGLEFLIYFQGNSAPDKSGLPSDRFSAERTGGSVSTLTIQRTQQEDSAVYLCASSLLPSGNEDTQYFGPGTRLTVL.

This chain joins TRBV20-1 and TRBJ2-5; the TCRdb call, TRBD1, lacks DNA for checking. This CDR3 contains 14 residues. CDR1 and CDR2 from the germline V gene are DFQATT and SNEGSKA (reference sequence). CDR3 protein: CSALRDRGVETQYF.

The genes are TRBV7-2 and TRBJ2-5; TCRdb gives TRBD2 as the D gene, but with no DNA this cannot be confirmed. From germline, CDR1 is SGHTA and CDR2 FQGNSA. This CDR3 is 13 amino acids long. CDR3 sequence reads: CASSGSLQETQYF.

The chain links TRBV19 to TRBJ2-7; TCRdb's D gene call, TRBD1, goes unchecked for lack of DNA. The CDR3 length is 14 residues. The V gene's germline CDR1 is LNHDA and CDR2 SQIVND (reference sequence). CDR3 protein: CASSLQDRPLEQYF.

The chain recombines TRBV28 with TRBJ2-2; TCRdb calls TRBD1, which cannot be checked without DNA. The CDR3 is 19 residues long. The germline V gene encodes CDR1 MDHEN and CDR2 SYDVKM. CDR3 in amino acids: CASSLSLSWGQVNTGELFF.

The chain carries TRBV7-6 and TRBJ2-7. Germline loops: CDR1 SGHVS, CDR2 FNYEAQ. There are 13 residues in the CDR3. The CDR3 spells CASSLAATDEQYF.

V is TRBV15 and J is TRBJ2-1; the D call of TRBD1 rests on TCRdb alone, since no DNA is present to check it. The CDR3 sequence is 13 residues long. The germline V gene encodes CDR1 LNHNV and CDR2 YYDKDF (reference sequence). Here the CDR3 reads CATSRATRREQFF. The full variable domain, rest sourced from reference TRBV15 and TRBJ2-1, is DAMVIQNPRYQVTQFGKPVTLSCSQTLNHNVMYWYQQKSSQAPKLLFHYYDKDFNNEADTPDNFQSRRPNTSFCFLDIRSPGLGDTAMYLCATSRATRREQFFGPGTRLTVL.

The chain is built from TRBV4-1 and TRBJ2-2; the TCRdb call, TRBD1, lacks DNA for checking. Germline V gene data show CDR1 as MGHRA and CDR2 as YSYEKL. CDR3 length: 16 amino acids. This chain's CDR3 is CASSHEWDRGSGELFF.

The CDR3 region is CASNFNMNTEAFF. The chain links TRBV19 to TRBJ1-1. The CDR3 runs to 13 residues. Germline V gives CDR1 LNHDA, CDR2 SQIVND (reference sequence).

The chain joins TRBV10-3 to TRBJ2-5. Per the germline V gene, CDR1 is ENHRY and CDR2 is SYGVKD. This CDR3 contains 12 residues. The CDR3 protein is CAISTHIETQYF.

The V gene is TRBV6-1, the J gene TRBJ2-1; the TRBD2 assignment by TCRdb is unverifiable without DNA. CDR3 length equals 16 residues. Germline CDR1 reads MNHNS; CDR2 reads SASEGT. CDR3 sequence: CASSPTLAGGSNEQFF.

V and J are TRBV12-3 or TRBV12-4 and TRBJ2-3; there is no DNA to check the TCRdb D call of TRBD2. The CDR3 extends over 18 amino acids. The CDR3 loop reads CASSLSLAGGQLTDTQYF.

This chain links TRBV7-2 with TRBJ1-1. CDR1 SGHTA and CDR2 FQGNSA come from the germline V gene. The CDR3 has 13 residues. CDR3: CASSLLTIREAFF.